These T cell receptor beta chains were read from a single sample in a study of beta chain features in type 1 diabetes. Profiled with immunoSEQ multiplex PCR; TCRdb holds only in-frame clones, not every one. The sample has over 600,000 clones, approximately 13% seen once. Material for sequencing was naive CD4+ T cells from blood. Receptors originate from a man younger than 45 with type 1 diabetes. The CDR3 runs from the conserved cysteine through the conserved F or W. The order of the fields is V gene, J gene, clone size, D gene, CDR3 DNA, CDR3 protein. D genes are given only for firm matches. Only part of the rows carry a size: once, few, many, or a class if the clone is expanded.

TRBV7-2	TRBJ1-5	.	TRBD1	TGTGCCAGCGGGACAGATTATCAGCCCCAGCATTTT	CASGTDYQPQHF
TRBV19	TRBJ1-2	few	.	TGTGCCTCCGGCGGCCCGGGGGGCTACACCTTC	CASGGPGGYTF
TRBV2	TRBJ2-5	.	TRBD1	TGTGCCAGCAGTGTGGGGACAGAAGAGACCCAGTACTTC	CASSVGTEETQYF
TRBV10-3	TRBJ2-3	few	TRBD2	TGTGCCATCAGTGAGCCTGGGGACTACAGCACAGATACGCAGTATTTT	CAISEPGDYSTDTQYF
TRBV2	TRBJ2-5	.	TRBD1	TGTGCCAGCAGTGCTACGGGACAGGGAGCGGAGACCCAGTACTTC	CASSATGQGAETQYF
TRBV4-1	TRBJ2-6	few	TRBD1	TGCGCCAGCAGCCCCCCGGGACAGGGGTCCGTTGTCCTGACTTTC	CASSPPGQGSVVLTF
TRBV29-1	TRBJ1-3	.	.	TGCAGCGTTGAAGGAGCCAGCGGTGCTGGAAACACCATATATTTT	CSVEGASGAGNTIYF
TRBV19	TRBJ1-2	few	.	TGTGCCAGTAACTTAGTAGGACGGCAGCCTCGAGGCTACACCTTC	CASNLVGRQPRGYTF
TRBV29-1	TRBJ1-4	.	.	TGCAGCGTTGGGGGGCCCGCTCGGGAAAAACTGTTTTTT	CSVGGPAREKLFF
TRBV6-6	TRBJ1-2	.	.	TGTGCCTCCGGCGGCTACACCTTC	CASGGYTF
TRBV7-2	TRBJ1-2	.	.	TGTGCCAGCAGCTTGATGTCAGGGTTCAACACCTTC	CASSLMSGFNTF
TRBV29-1	TRBJ2-7	few	.	TGCAGCGTTACCAGGACCGGGGGGCGAATCTACGAGCAGTACTTC	CSVTRTGGRIYEQYF
TRBV28	TRBJ2-3	.	.	TGTGCCAGCACCCCCGGGACTGGGGCACCAGATACGCAGTATTTT	CASTPGTGAPDTQYF
TRBV28	TRBJ2-5	few	TRBD2	TGTGCCAGCACAGGGGGACTAGCTAAAGAGACCCAGTACTTC	CASTGGLAKETQYF
TRBV6-1	TRBJ1-2	few	.	TGTGCCAGCAGACTTCCCCCCGGGAAGACCTACACCTTC	CASRLPPGKTYTF
TRBV7-2	TRBJ1-1	.	.	TGTGCCAGCAGCTTCCGACAGGAAGCTGAAGCTTTCTTT	CASSFRQEAEAFF
TRBV19	TRBJ2-1	.	TRBD2	TGTGCCAGTAGTATTCAAGCGGGGGACCCTTACAATGAGCAGTTCTTC	CASSIQAGDPYNEQFF
TRBV2	TRBJ2-2	.	TRBD1	TGTGCCAGCAGTGGACAGGGGGGGACCGGGGAGCTGTTTTTT	CASSGQGGTGELFF
TRBV28	TRBJ1-5	few	.	TGTGCCAGCTACCCTGCGGGTTTCAATCAGCCCCAGCATTTT	CASYPAGFNQPQHF
TRBV7-9	TRBJ1-5	once	.	TGTGCCAGCAGCTTAGTGGGCAATCAGCCCCAGCATTTT	CASSLVGNQPQHF
TRBV28	TRBJ2-2	.	.	TGTGCCAGCAGTCAGGCGGGCAGTGAGAACACCGGGGAGCTGTTTTTT	CASSQAGSENTGELFF
TRBV7-9	TRBJ1-6	.	.	TGTGCCAGCAGCGTTTTACAGGGTGGGGATTCACCCCTCCACTTT	CASSVLQGGDSPLHF
TRBV18	TRBJ2-7	few	TRBD1	TGTGCCAGCTCTCGACAGGGTCCCCACGAGCAGTACTTC	CASSRQGPHEQYF
TRBV9	TRBJ2-5	.	TRBD1	TGTGCCAGCAGCGTAGGAACAGGGGGTTACGAGACCCAGTACTTC	CASSVGTGGYETQYF
TRBV28	TRBJ2-7	.	.	TGTGCCAGTTCAGGGGAGACGTCTAGCTTC	CASSGETSSF
TRBV7-2	TRBJ1-5	few	.	TGTGCCAGCAGCTTACAGGGCCAGCCCCAGCATTTT	CASSLQGQPQHF
TRBV29-1	TRBJ2-5	.	.	TGCAGCGGTGCCAGGGGCCAAGAGACCCAGTACTTC	CSGARGQETQYF
TRBV20-1	TRBJ2-7	.	.	TGCAGTGTACCGGGCTCCTACGAGCAGTACTTC	CSVPGSYEQYF
TRBV30	TRBJ2-3	few	.	TGTGCCTGGAGTCTCGGGGGAAGCACAGATACGCAGTATTTT	CAWSLGGSTDTQYF
TRBV9	TRBJ2-7	.	.	TGTGCCAGCAGCGTAGAAGGGACTGCCTACGAGCAGTACTTC	CASSVEGTAYEQYF
TRBV28	TRBJ2-7	few	.	TGTGCCAGCAGTACTCCTCAAGGGAACGGTCACGAGCAGTACTTC	CASSTPQGNGHEQYF
TRBV30	TRBJ1-4	.	.	TGTGCCTGGAGTCTTCGACAGCTGAATGAAAAACTGTTTTTT	CAWSLRQLNEKLFF
TRBV2	TRBJ2-5	few	TRBD1	TGTGCCAGCAGTGATCAGGGACAGGGAAAGACCCAGTACTTC	CASSDQGQGKTQYF
TRBV7-2	TRBJ2-2	.	TRBD2	TGTGCCAGCAGCCCGGGACTAGCGGGGAGCGGGGAGCTGTTTTTT	CASSPGLAGSGELFF
TRBV5-1	TRBJ2-3	.	.	TGCGCCAGCAGCTTCGGGTCGAATCCCCGCACAGATACGCAGTATTTT	CASSFGSNPRTDTQYF
TRBV9	TRBJ1-1	.	TRBD1	TGTGCCAGCAGCGCCAGGGACAGGGTGAACACTGAAGCTTTCTTT	CASSARDRVNTEAFF
TRBV5-4	TRBJ1-4	.	TRBD1	TGTGCCAGCCGACCGGGGACAGACGCAACTAATGAAAAACTGTTTTTT	CASRPGTDATNEKLFF
TRBV7-2	TRBJ1-5	.	.	TGTGCCAGCAGCAAACAGGGATGGGGTAATCAGCCCCAGCATTTT	CASSKQGWGNQPQHF
TRBV5-1	TRBJ1-6	.	TRBD1	TGCGCCAGCAGCCTACGCGGGACAGGGGTCTCCTATAATTCACCCCTCCACTTT	CASSLRGTGVSYNSPLHF
TRBV14	TRBJ2-1	.	.	TGTGCCAGCAGCCAAGATTGGGTCAATGAGCAGTTCTTC	CASSQDWVNEQFF
TRBV7-2	TRBJ2-3	few	.	TGTGCCAGCAGCTTAGCTGATAGCACAGATACGCAGTATTTT	CASSLADSTDTQYF
TRBV5-1	TRBJ1-1	.	.	TGCGCCAGCAGCTTGGCCGAGGGTGGCTCCGAAGCTTTCTTT	CASSLAEGGSEAFF
TRBV4-2	TRBJ2-1	few	TRBD2	TGTGCCAGCAGCCAAGGACACAGCGGGGGGATCAATGAGCAGTTCTTC	CASSQGHSGGINEQFF
TRBV18	TRBJ2-7	few	.	TGTGCCAGCTCACTAGAAGGAGACAGCAGTATCAAGCAGTACTTC	CASSLEGDSSIKQYF
TRBV9	TRBJ2-1	.	TRBD2	TGTGCCAGCAGTTCCGGGACTAGCGGCAATGAGCAGTTCTTC	CASSSGTSGNEQFF
TRBV6-6	TRBJ2-5	.	.	TGTGCCAGCAATCGGGGCCAAGAGACCCAGTACTTC	CASNRGQETQYF
TRBV10-2	TRBJ2-5	.	TRBD1	TGCGCCAGCAGTGAGGCGGAGGACAGGGGATGGGAGACCCAGTACTTC	CASSEAEDRGWETQYF
TRBV29-1	TRBJ2-7	.	.	TGCAGCGTTCTTCCCCAGGGGACGGTCTCCTACGAGCAGTACTTC	CSVLPQGTVSYEQYF
TRBV9	TRBJ1-4	.	.	TGTGCCAGCAGCGTAGCACCAACTAATGAAAAACTGTTTTTT	CASSVAPTNEKLFF
TRBV2	TRBJ1-5	.	.	TGTGCCAGCAGTGATCAGGGAGTGGGCAATCAGCCCCAGCATTTT	CASSDQGVGNQPQHF
TRBV4-3	TRBJ1-5	.	TRBD1	TGCGCCAGCAGCCAAGGACAGGGGGATCAGCCCCAGCATTTT	CASSQGQGDQPQHF
TRBV4-2	TRBJ2-3	.	.	TGTGCCAGCAGCCAAGATCTGGCGGGCGGCACAGATACGCAGTATTTT	CASSQDLAGGTDTQYF
TRBV20-1	TRBJ2-7	few	.	TGCAGTGCTAGTAGGGGTTACGAGCAGTACTTC	CSASRGYEQYF
TRBV7-2	TRBJ2-4	.	.	TGTGCCAGCAGCTCCGCGGGAGCCAAAAACATTCAGTACTTC	CASSSAGAKNIQYF
TRBV19	TRBJ2-7	.	TRBD1	TGTGCCAGTAGTCCTGGGACAGGGGGCTACGAGCAGTACTTC	CASSPGTGGYEQYF
TRBV5-1	TRBJ2-1	.	.	TGCGCCAGCAGCTTAGCAGGGAGCTCCTACAATGAGCAGTTCTTC	CASSLAGSSYNEQFF
TRBV25-1	TRBJ1-1	.	.	TGTGCCAGCAGTGAAGTTGGCAGCAACACTGAAGCTTTCTTT	CASSEVGSNTEAFF
TRBV7-8	TRBJ1-2	.	.	TGTGCCAGCAGCCTTCGGGCAGGTGACACCTATGGCTACACCTTC	CASSLRAGDTYGYTF
TRBV9	TRBJ2-5	few	TRBD1	TGTGCCAGCAGCGCGACAGGGAACGTGGAGACCCAGTACTTC	CASSATGNVETQYF